The clone carrying this TCR beta chain was picked up many times. As yet, its antigen is unknown. Each donor gave ten milliliters of peripheral blood. The data originate from a study of blood T cells in healthy people across ages. The second PCR ran roughly 6 to 12 cycles with a sample-barcoded 5' primer and J-beta primers. Each cDNA molecule was tagged by a template-switch adaptor with 12 random nucleotides. Each CDR3 protein is one row after TCRdb ran MiXCR on the 5' RACE reads. The sample comprises around 800,000 distinct CDR3 sequences, 53% of which are singletons, and 40% to 50% rests with the top ten. Study findings and constraints: Older age went with lower TCR beta diversity per million T cells, in a roughly linear way. Higher diversity, along with more naive CD4+ cells, distinguished long-lived donors from aged donors.

V lost 6 bases and J 2 bases, leaving 10 bases between the germline ends. In germline, CDR1 is SQVTM, CDR2 ANQGSEA. The CDR3 loop spans 12 amino acids. The chain links TRBV29-1 to TRBJ2-5; D gene ambiguous. The TCR originated in an elderly man in good health. Sequencing was performed on blood. The CDR3 DNA reads TGCAGCGTCGGTCCTAATCAAGAGACCCAGTACTTC. Translation: CSVGPNQETQYF.